This is a list of T cell receptor beta chains from one sample in a study of response to subunit inactivated influenza vaccine. One entry per CDR3 protein, called by TCRdb with MiXCR from the RT-PCR reads. The table includes more than 550,000 distinct CDR3 sequences, 11% detected once. These data were likewise used in another study, on T cells expressing NK-cell markers.

Specimen: PBMCs from blood, collected on the day of vaccination. The source is a man between 45 and 60 years old who received an inactivated influenza vaccine. CDR3s include the opening cysteine and the closing phenylalanine or tryptophan. The order of the fields is J gene, D gene, V gene, CDR3 protein. A D gene is named only where the DNA matches it firmly.

J gene: TRBJ2-4
D gene: TRBD2
V gene: TRBV28
CDR3 protein: CASSPSGRENIQYF

J gene: TRBJ2-3
D gene: TRBD2
V gene: TRBV2
CDR3 protein: CASSVTSGGPSTDTQYF

J gene: TRBJ2-1
D gene: -
V gene: TRBV5-6
CDR3 protein: CASRGGAHRDNEQFF

J gene: TRBJ1-1
D gene: -
V gene: TRBV29-1
CDR3 protein: CSVVRGELLGTEAFF

J gene: TRBJ2-7
D gene: -
V gene: TRBV12-3/TRBV12-4
CDR3 protein: CASSSTGIASYEQYF

J gene: TRBJ1-2
D gene: TRBD1
V gene: TRBV4-1
CDR3 protein: CASSGQGNYGYTF

J gene: TRBJ1-1
D gene: -
V gene: TRBV7-9
CDR3 protein: CASSLGGRGYTEAFF

J gene: TRBJ1-5
D gene: -
V gene: TRBV7-8
CDR3 protein: CASSFSPGTLTQPQHF

J gene: TRBJ2-3
D gene: -
V gene: TRBV7-6
CDR3 protein: CASSGVASSTDTQYF

J gene: TRBJ2-7
D gene: -
V gene: TRBV5-1
CDR3 protein: CASSLDLLGEQYF

J gene: TRBJ2-5
D gene: -
V gene: TRBV20-1
CDR3 protein: CSASPAAHPQETQYF

J gene: TRBJ2-2
D gene: TRBD1
V gene: TRBV11-2
CDR3 protein: CASSPSPGRGLISRNTGELFF

J gene: TRBJ1-6
D gene: -
V gene: TRBV14
CDR3 protein: CASSQDLGPYSPLHF

J gene: TRBJ2-1
D gene: -
V gene: TRBV29-1
CDR3 protein: CSVEDLQGKSSYNEQFF

J gene: TRBJ2-3
D gene: TRBD2
V gene: TRBV11-2
CDR3 protein: CASSKRDTDTQYF

J gene: TRBJ2-7
D gene: -
V gene: TRBV28
CDR3 protein: CASGGGYEQYF

J gene: TRBJ1-2
D gene: -
V gene: TRBV6-1
CDR3 protein: CASSSTVGYTF

J gene: TRBJ1-5
D gene: -
V gene: TRBV15
CDR3 protein: CATSRDGGGLGQPQHF

J gene: TRBJ2-5
D gene: -
V gene: TRBV5-8
CDR3 protein: CASTNPNKGEQETQYF

J gene: TRBJ1-4
D gene: TRBD1
V gene: TRBV14
CDR3 protein: CASSQFTGGTNEKLFF

J gene: TRBJ2-2
D gene: -
V gene: TRBV4-3
CDR3 protein: CASSQDRWAVNTGELFF

J gene: TRBJ2-3
D gene: -
V gene: TRBV20-1
CDR3 protein: CSASESATDTQYF

J gene: TRBJ2-1
D gene: TRBD2
V gene: TRBV6-2/TRBV6-3
CDR3 protein: CASSPTTGTSGTESSYNEQFF

J gene: TRBJ2-2
D gene: -
V gene: TRBV5-6
CDR3 protein: CASSLVFYTGELFF

J gene: TRBJ2-5
D gene: -
V gene: TRBV20-1
CDR3 protein: CSARKGQETQYF

J gene: TRBJ2-1
D gene: -
V gene: TRBV18
CDR3 protein: CASSPHQGVNEQFF

J gene: TRBJ2-3
D gene: TRBD2
V gene: TRBV7-2
CDR3 protein: CASSLSLAGRHTQYF

J gene: TRBJ2-7
D gene: -
V gene: TRBV6-2/TRBV6-3
CDR3 protein: CASSYSNLQQYF

J gene: TRBJ2-1
D gene: -
V gene: TRBV12-3/TRBV12-4
CDR3 protein: CASSLNSLLAGGDNEQFF

J gene: TRBJ2-2
D gene: -
V gene: TRBV7-6
CDR3 protein: CASSLAYTGAGELFF

J gene: TRBJ1-6
D gene: -
V gene: TRBV30
CDR3 protein: CASGRRVGSPLHF

J gene: TRBJ2-7
D gene: TRBD2
V gene: TRBV4-3
CDR3 protein: CASSQSTLAGGTYEQYF

J gene: TRBJ2-5
D gene: -
V gene: TRBV24-1
CDR3 protein: CATRHGAGETQYF

J gene: TRBJ2-1
D gene: TRBD1
V gene: TRBV2
CDR3 protein: CASPKPGTGLYNEQFF

J gene: TRBJ2-5
D gene: TRBD1
V gene: TRBV7-2
CDR3 protein: CASSLFWTGTGQETQYF

J gene: TRBJ2-7
D gene: TRBD2
V gene: TRBV27
CDR3 protein: CASSFRMVGPGLAVPYEQYF

J gene: TRBJ2-2
D gene: TRBD1
V gene: TRBV5-1
CDR3 protein: CASSVRGRTGELFF

J gene: TRBJ1-2
D gene: -
V gene: TRBV3-1
CDR3 protein: CASSQVERTSGYTF

J gene: TRBJ2-3
D gene: -
V gene: TRBV2
CDR3 protein: CASSPILGIDTQYF

J gene: TRBJ2-2
D gene: TRBD2
V gene: TRBV12-3/TRBV12-4
CDR3 protein: CASSPLAGVLSGELFF

J gene: TRBJ2-1
D gene: TRBD1
V gene: TRBV25-1
CDR3 protein: CASSPRTGLSNEQFF

J gene: TRBJ2-7
D gene: TRBD2
V gene: TRBV20-1
CDR3 protein: CSAKRTSGFRSYEQYF

J gene: TRBJ2-2
D gene: TRBD2
V gene: TRBV7-9
CDR3 protein: CASSPPSGGYTGELFF

J gene: TRBJ2-1
D gene: -
V gene: TRBV13
CDR3 protein: CASSFEGDSVTYNEQFF

J gene: TRBJ2-5
D gene: -
V gene: TRBV29-1
CDR3 protein: CSVEPTSQETQYF

J gene: TRBJ1-6
D gene: TRBD1
V gene: TRBV6-1
CDR3 protein: CASSLWDRDNSPLHF

J gene: TRBJ2-1
D gene: -
V gene: TRBV12-3/TRBV12-4
CDR3 protein: CASSSETYNEQFF